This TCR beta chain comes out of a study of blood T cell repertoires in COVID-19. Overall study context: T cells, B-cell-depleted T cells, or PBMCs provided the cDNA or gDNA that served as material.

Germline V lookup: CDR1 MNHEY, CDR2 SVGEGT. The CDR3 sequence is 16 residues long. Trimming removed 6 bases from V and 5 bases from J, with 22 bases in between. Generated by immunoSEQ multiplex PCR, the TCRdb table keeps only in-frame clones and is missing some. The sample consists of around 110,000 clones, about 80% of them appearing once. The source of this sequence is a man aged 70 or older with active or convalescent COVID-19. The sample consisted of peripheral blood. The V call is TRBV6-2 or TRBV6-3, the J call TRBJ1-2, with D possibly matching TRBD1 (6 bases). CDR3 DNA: TGTGCCAGCAGATACCGAGGACAGTCCGATGGGTATGGCTACACCTTC. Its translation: CASRYRGQSDGYGYTF.